These 21 T cell receptor beta chains originate from one sample sequenced in a study of a mutant IDH1 vaccine in newly diagnosed glioma (dated by TCRdb to the early 2020s). The time point label for this specimen denotes: baseline, week 1 (first vaccination visit). The treatment or condition label here, explained by the study, means: pre-vaccination baseline after standard-of-care therapy. The library was built by means of the immunoSEQ multiplex PCR assay. This is the immuneACCESS table as TCRdb keeps it, with only in-frame sequences that have V and J called. A part of the clones is gone; compared with another copy, unresolved V genes explain less than half, and the rest is unexplained. The table for this sample lists about 67,000 clones; approximately 82% of them were counted only once. The ten largest clones take up roughly 4.4% of the sample. The sequenced sample was peripheral blood mononuclear cells (PBMCs), obtained from a glioma patient treated with radiotherapy, temozolomide or both. The receptors were gathered from a woman under 30 with glioma. Some clones in this sample may be carry-over from other donors' samples.

The chain has TRBV14 and TRBJ2-7, with TRBD1 matching over 9 bases. The V gene end was trimmed by 4 bases and the J gene end by 1 base; junction bases not matched to a gene: 5. This CDR3 region has 15 residues. Per germline, CDR1 SGHDN and CDR2 FVKESK. CDR3 nucleotide sequence: TGTGCCAGCAGCCTTGGACAGGGGCCTTCCTACGAGCAGTACTTC. Protein product: CASSLGQGPSYEQYF.

The chain is built from TRBV19 and TRBJ1-1, with D possibly matching TRBD1 (5 bases). V shed 5 bases and J shed 3 bases, with 13 bases lying between them. Germline V gene data show CDR1 as LNHDA and CDR2 as SQIVND (reference sequence). The CDR3 is 14 amino acids. For the CDR3, the DNA is TGTGCCAGTAGTCTCAGGGTAGGGTACACTGAAGCTTTCTTT. As protein: CASSLRVGYTEAFF.

V is TRBV7-2 and J is TRBJ1-5; D possibly corresponds to TRBD1 (5 bases). CDR1 is SGHTA, CDR2 FQGNSA, per germline. V lost 5 bases and J 2 bases, leaving 16 bases between the germline ends. The CDR3 contains 16 residues. CDR3 protein: CASSLHAGGGNQPQHF. CDR3 nucleotide sequence: TGTGCCAGCAGCCTTCATGCGGGAGGGGGCAATCAGCCCCAGCATTTT.

This rearrangement joins TRBV5-1 to TRBJ1-2; D is unclear. Germline lookup yields CDR1 SGHRS and CDR2 YFSETQ. Trimming removed 2 bases from V and 6 bases from J, with 8 bases in between. CDR3 length: 12 residues. CDR3 protein: CASSFVGDGYTF. As DNA, the CDR3 is TGCGCCAGCAGCTTTGTGGGAGATGGCTACACCTTC.

This clone came up once. The chain has TRBV29-1 and TRBJ2-7; D is unresolved. Germline loops: CDR1 SQVTM, CDR2 ANQGSEA. The V and J ends lost 8 bases and 0 bases respectively, with 17 bases between them. The CDR3 is made up of 14 amino acids. The CDR3 sequence: CSPADGMTSYEQYF. The CDR3 nucleotides are TGCAGCCCCGCCGATGGGATGACCTCCTACGAGCAGTACTTC.

This rearrangement joins TRBV19 to TRBJ1-1, with D possibly matching TRBD1 (6 bases). Deletions cut 3 bases from V and 1 base from J, with 12 bases between. CDR1 is LNHDA, CDR2 SQIVND, per germline (reference sequence). The CDR3 length is 15 residues. Written as DNA, the CDR3 is TGTGCCAGTAGTATCATAAGGGGGGCGAACACTGAAGCTTTCTTT. Protein: CASSIIRGANTEAFF.

The V and J genes are TRBV6-5 and TRBJ2-1; D not resolved. Trimming took off 5 bases at V and 4 bases at J, with 6 bases between the two ends. Germline assignment: CDR1 MNHEY and CDR2 SVGAGI. The CDR3 contains 12 residues. The DNA of the CDR3 is TGTGCCAGCAGTAACGGTTACAATGAGCAGTTCTTC. It encodes CASSNGYNEQFF.

The rearrangement joins TRBV7-2 to TRBJ2-7; no definite D call. V lost 7 bases, J lost 0 bases, and 16 bases lay in between. The CDR3 loop spans 15 amino acids. CDR1 is SGHTA, CDR2 FQGNSA, per germline. Here the CDR3 DNA reads TGTGCCAGCATCCTCCATCCGGATCCCTCCTACGAGCAGTACTTC. It encodes CASILHPDPSYEQYF.

The rearrangement links TRBV7-2 to TRBJ2-1; D call uncertain. Germline V gene data show CDR1 as SGHTA and CDR2 as FQGNSA. V lost 5 bases, J lost 5 bases, and 13 bases lay in between. CDR3 length: 14 amino acids. The CDR3 DNA reads as TGTGCCAGCAGCCGGTTTGACGGAAACAATGAGCAGTTCTTC. Translated: CASSRFDGNNEQFF.

The gene calls are TRBV28 and TRBJ1-5; a weak D match, TRBD1 (5 bases). This CDR3 has 17 residues. Germline CDR1 reads MDHEN; CDR2 reads SYDVKM. V lost 2 bases to trimming and J lost 5 bases, with 19 bases between them. The CDR3 DNA is TGTGCCAGCAGTTTAATCCCCCGGCACAGGCGAGATCAGCCCCAGCATTTT. It is translated as CASSLIPRHRRDQPQHF.

The chain links TRBV30 to TRBJ1-1; D might be TRBD1 (6 bases). V lost 3 bases and J 4 bases, leaving 24 bases between the germline ends. Germline assignment: CDR1 GTSNPN and CDR2 SVGIG (reference sequence). The CDR3 sequence is 17 residues long. The CDR3 protein is CAWRSTGRGLSRTEAFF. CDR3 bases: TGTGCCTGGAGGTCCACGGGCAGGGGTTTGTCTCGCACTGAAGCTTTCTTT.

The V gene is TRBV19, the J gene TRBJ1-1; D possibly corresponds to TRBD1 (6 bases). The CDR3 extends over 15 amino acids. Trimming shortened V by 6 bases and J by 1 base, and 15 bases separated the two germline ends. The germline CDR1 and CDR2 sequences are LNHDA and SQIVND (reference sequence). Written as DNA, the CDR3 is TGTGCCAGTAGCGTGATGGGGGGGGCGAACACTGAAGCTTTCTTT. Encoded protein: CASSVMGGANTEAFF.

V gene TRBV6-5 combines with J gene TRBJ1-5; D gene unclear. The V end lost 5 bases, the J end lost 1 base, and 6 bases lay between the germline ends. This CDR3 contains 13 residues. CDR1 is MNHEY and CDR2 is SVGAGI in the germline V gene. CDR3 sequence reads: CASSTLSNQPQHF. The CDR3 coding sequence is TGTGCCAGCAGTACCTTGAGCAATCAGCCCCAGCATTTT.

This clone was recorded only once. The chain combines TRBV7-9 with TRBJ1-2; 7 bases are a match to TRBD1. V lost 5 bases to trimming and J lost 5 bases; unmatched junction nucleotides: 11. The CDR3 totals 15 residues. Germline V gene sequence: CDR1 SEHNR, CDR2 FQNEAQ (reference sequence). The DNA of the CDR3 is TGTGCCAGCAGCCCCGACAGGGCGGGGGATTATGGCTACACCTTC. It encodes CASSPDRAGDYGYTF.

The rearrangement links TRBV5-6 to TRBJ1-1; D might be TRBD1 (5 bases). CDR3 length: 17 residues. Trimming stripped 4 bases from V and 0 bases from J, with 19 bases between. CDR1 and CDR2 from the germline V gene are SGHDT and YYEEEE. The CDR3 spells CASSGGGVLLVNTEAFF. As DNA, the CDR3 is TGTGCCAGCAGCGGGGGTGGGGTCCTCCTAGTGAACACTGAAGCTTTCTTT.

This clone was detected only a few times. The V and J genes are TRBV27 and TRBJ2-1; 10 nucleotides align to TRBD1. With V trimmed by 6 bases and J by 6 bases, 8 bases remained unmatched. The CDR3 sequence is 15 residues long. Germline loops: CDR1 MNHEY, CDR2 SMNVEV (reference sequence). CDR3 nucleotides: TGTGCCAGCAGCCCGGACAGGGGGACGGGCAATGAGCAGTTCTTC. Encoded protein: CASSPDRGTGNEQFF.

The CDR3 here is CAWSPLAGGTEQFF. DNA of the CDR3: TGTGCCTGGAGCCCACTAGCGGGAGGAACCGAGCAGTTCTTC. This chain joins TRBV30 and TRBJ2-1; 12 bases are a match to TRBD2. CDR1 and CDR2 from the germline V gene are GTSNPN and SVGIG (reference sequence). The CDR3 runs to 14 residues. V lost 3 bases and J lost 10; bases outside the gene matches: 7.

The chain combines TRBV27 with TRBJ1-1; D perhaps matches TRBD1 (6 bases). The V gene lost 2 bases and the J gene lost 6 bases, with 13 bases spanning the gap. Germline lookup yields CDR1 MNHEY and CDR2 SMNVEV (reference sequence). The CDR3 covers 14 residues. The CDR3 DNA reads TGTGCCAGCAGTTTAAGCAGGGGCGAGCCTGAAGCTTTCTTT. This gives the protein CASSLSRGEPEAFF.

The chain has TRBV5-5 and TRBJ1-1; D is possibly TRBD1 (5 bases). CDR3 length: 15 amino acids. CDR1 is SGHKS and CDR2 is YYEKEE in the germline V gene (reference sequence). Trimming left V 4 bases short and J 1 base short, with 14 bases between. Here the CDR3 DNA reads TGTGCCAGCAGCAGAATACAGGTCCCGAACACTGAAGCTTTCTTT. The encoded protein is CASSRIQVPNTEAFF.

V usage is TRBV14 and J usage is TRBJ2-7, with D perhaps TRBD2 (6 bases). V lost 4 bases to trimming and J lost 6 bases, with 13 bases between them. In germline, CDR1 is SGHDN, CDR2 FVKESK. The CDR3 spans 13 residues. CDR3 DNA: TGTGCCAGCAGCCTCGGAGGGGCCCGCGAGCAGTACTTC. Translating it yields CASSLGGAREQYF.

The chain joins TRBV7-2 to TRBJ1-2; D is uncertain. Deletions cut 0 bases from V and 0 bases from J, with 8 bases between. CDR1 and CDR2 from the germline V gene are SGHTA and FQGNSA. This CDR3 is built from 15 residues. CDR3 region: CASSLASGANYGYTF. DNA of the CDR3: TGTGCCAGCAGCTTAGCGAGCGGAGCTAACTATGGCTACACCTTC.